The 6 T cell receptor beta chains reported below all come from one sample, sequenced in a study of T-cell reconstitution after alpha-beta-depleted transplantation in children. Using unique molecular identifiers, the investigators prepared the TCRbeta library. MiXCR, run by TCRdb on the PCR reads, gives a single entry per CDR3 protein. This table has some 460,000 distinct CDR3 sequences, around 15% appearing once. Sample: PBMCs, mostly from graft donor cells, taken 360 days after TCRalphabeta/CD19-depleted stem cell transplant. These receptors were collected from a boy under two years old who had a stem cell transplant for Wiskott-Aldrich syndrome, so the T cells may come from the graft donor.

This clonotype was detected only a few times. The rearrangement links TRBV5-5 to TRBJ2-5; a weak D match, TRBD2 (5 bases). Germline assignment: CDR1 SGHKS and CDR2 YYEKEE (reference sequence). This CDR3 is 14 amino acids long. Trimming pared 2 bases from V and 1 base from J, leaving 9 bases between. CDR3 in amino acids: CASSFPGTQETQYF. The CDR3 region has the DNA TGTGCCAGCAGCTTTCCGGGAACCCAAGAGACCCAGTACTTC.

This clonotype was seen ten or more times. The V and J genes are TRBV4-3 and TRBJ2-7; 12 nucleotides agree with TRBD2. V shed 1 base, J shed 6 bases, and the junction held 7 bases outside the gene matches. This CDR3 has 16 residues. The germline gives CDR1 LGHNA, CDR2 YSLEER. CDR3 protein: CASSQARLAGDSEQYF. In DNA form, the CDR3 reads TGCGCCAGCAGCCAAGCTCGACTAGCGGGAGATTCCGAGCAGTACTTC.

This clonotype was detected a few times. CDR3 in DNA: TGTGCCACTAGGGACAGCGCGAACACCGGGGAGCTGTTTTTT. Its translation: CATRDSANTGELFF. J is TRBJ2-2 and V is TRBV24-1; 7 nucleotides match TRBD1. CDR3 length: 14 amino acids. Germline V CDR1 and CDR2: KGHDR, SFDVKD. V shed 10 bases and J 0 bases; nucleotides not matched to a gene: 4.

This clonotype was observed a few times. This chain connects TRBV6-5 to TRBJ1-5; D gene ambiguous. Trimming removed 0 bases from V and 1 base from J, with 7 bases in between. This CDR3 contains 15 residues. Germline V CDR1 and CDR2: MNHEY, SVGAGI. The CDR3 nucleotides are TGTGCCAGCAGTTACTCAAGGGCCAGCAATCAGCCCCAGCATTTT. Its translation is CASSYSRASNQPQHF.

This chain links TRBV12-3 or TRBV12-4 with TRBJ2-4; D unresolved. The CDR3 has 18 amino acids. V shed 3 bases and J shed 1 base, with 19 bases lying between them. DNA for the CDR3: TGTGCCAGCAGTTTTCACCCAGCCTCAGTCATGGCCAAAAACATTCAGTACTTC. Protein: CASSFHPASVMAKNIQYF.

This clonotype was detected only a few times. The rearrangement uses TRBV10-3 and TRBJ2-3, with 8 bases identical to TRBD2. V lost 6 bases, J lost 2 bases, and 7 bases stayed unmatched. This CDR3 contains 15 residues. CDR1 and CDR2 from the germline V gene are ENHRY and SYGVKD. In DNA form, the CDR3 reads TGTGCCATCAGACCGATTAGCGGGGACACAGATACGCAGTATTTT. This sequence encodes CAIRPISGDTDTQYF.